Below, 26 T cell receptor beta chains from the same sample are listed, as sequenced in a study of regulatory T cells in long-lasting Graves disease. Stated time point: newly diagnosed GD, antithyroid drugs for less than 3 months. TCR sequences were obtained from RNA taken from PBMCs. Building the TCR beta libraries relied on iRepertoire HTBI primers, and CDR3 regions underwent Arm-PCR. MiXCR, run by TCRdb on the multiplex PCR reads, gives a single entry per CDR3 protein. Of hundreds of thousands of distinct CDR3 sequences detected, about 16% appear once; the ten largest clones hold 20% to 25%. This sample was also put to use in a study of T cells in Graves' hyperthyroidism and ophthalmopathy.

The source material was peripheral blood mononuclear cells (PBMCs), sampled at new diagnosis, from a patient treated with antithyroid drugs. These receptors were taken from a woman aged 35-65 years with Graves disease.

This clonotype has at least ten counts. CDR3 loop: CASSEALRGSNEQFF. CDR3 in DNA: TGTGCCAGCAGTGAAGCGCTTCGGGGCAGCAATGAGCAGTTCTTC. The chain employs TRBV2 and TRBJ2-1; either TRBD1 or TRBD2 may fit D (5 bases each). Trimming shortened V by 0 bases and J by 6 bases, and 12 bases separated the two germline ends. Looked up from germline, CDR1 is SNHLY and CDR2 is FYNNEI. The CDR3 runs 15 residues. Full variable domain (missing parts from reference TRBV2 and TRBJ2-1): EPEVTQTPSHQVTQMGQEVILRCVPISNHLYFYWYRQILGQKVEFLVSFYNNEISEKSEIFDDQFSVERPDGSNFTLKIRSTKLEDSAMYFCASSEALRGSNEQFFGPGTRLTVL.

The sample holds many counts of this clonotype. The V call is TRBV30, the J call TRBJ1-6, with no clear D. V was trimmed by 1 base and J by 8 bases, leaving 12 bases between them. The CDR3 is 14 residues long. From germline, CDR1 is GTSNPN and CDR2 SVGIG (reference sequence). The CDR3 region has the DNA TGTGCCTGGAGTGGAGGCCGTAGGGATTCACCCCTCCACTTT. Translated, it gives CAWSGGRRDSPLHF. Together with reference TRBV30 and TRBJ1-6, the CDR3 gives the full variable domain: SQTIHQWPATLVQPVGSPLSLECTVEGTSNPNLYWYRQAAGRGLQLLFYSVGIGQISSEVPQNLSASRPQDRQFILSSKKLLLSDSGFYLCAWSGGRRDSPLHFGNGTRLTVT.

This clonotype has more than one count but fewer than ten. This chain uses TRBV12-3 or TRBV12-4 with TRBJ1-1, with D unresolved. Trimming removed 3 bases at V and 5 bases at J, with 7 bases between. The CDR3 totals 12 residues. CDR3 bases: TGTGCCAGCAGTTTTGCGGATACTGAAGCTTTCTTT. Protein: CASSFADTEAFF.

This clonotype has a single count. Being one base from a much bigger clone, this may be a read error. CDR3 in DNA: TGCAGTGGTAACCGACCCTACAATGAGCAGTTCTTC. Its protein product is CSGNRPYNEQFF. The chain joins TRBV20-1 to TRBJ2-1, with D uncertain. CDR1 and CDR2 (germline): DFQATT, SNEGSKA (reference sequence). V gave up 7 bases and J gave up 2 bases, with 9 bases separating them. The CDR3 contains 12 residues.

The sample holds a few counts of this clonotype. The chain links TRBV3-1 to TRBJ2-7, with D possibly matching TRBD2 (6 bases). Germline CDR1 LGHDT, CDR2 YNNKEL (reference sequence). Trimming stripped 1 base from V and 2 bases from J, with 12 bases between. The CDR3 loop spans 15 amino acids. In DNA form, the CDR3 reads TGTGCCAGCAGCCAAGCAGCGGCGGGACCCTACGAGCAGTACTTC. Its protein product is CASSQAAAGPYEQYF.

The V and J genes are TRBV3-1 and TRBJ1-1, with no clear D. Between the trimmed V and J ends, which lost 0 bases and 8 bases, there was a span of 7 bases. CDR1 is LGHDT, CDR2 YNNKEL, per germline (reference sequence). CDR3 length equals 12 residues. CDR3 sequence: CASSQDSGEAFF. The CDR3 region has the DNA TGTGCCAGCAGCCAAGATTCGGGGGAAGCTTTCTTT.

The chain combines TRBV3-1 with TRBJ2-5; 10 bases fit TRBD2. From germline, CDR1 is LGHDT and CDR2 YNNKEL (reference sequence). V lost 0 bases to trimming and J lost 5 bases; unmatched junction nucleotides: 6. The CDR3 spans 16 residues. CDR3 sequence: CASSQDASGGAETQYF. Here the CDR3 DNA reads TGTGCCAGCAGCCAAGATGCGAGCGGGGGGGCGGAGACCCAGTACTTC.

This clonotype has only one observation. V is TRBV19 and J is TRBJ1-1, with D possibly being TRBD1 (6 bases). V gave up 1 base and J gave up 5 bases, with 8 bases separating them. This CDR3 region has 13 residues. Germline V gene lookup returns CDR1 LNHDA and CDR2 SQIVND (reference sequence). Here the CDR3 reads CASSIARGTEAFF. In DNA, the CDR3 is TGTGCCAGTAGTATAGCCAGGGGAACTGAAGCTTTCTTT.

This clonotype was counted a few times. The J gene is TRBJ2-5, the V gene TRBV19; 10 nucleotides agree with TRBD1. The germline gives CDR1 LNHDA, CDR2 SQIVND (reference sequence). The CDR3 runs 15 residues. V shed 1 base and J 5 bases; nucleotides not matched to a gene: 4. The CDR3 sequence: CASSIVTGGLETQYF. Here the CDR3 DNA reads TGTGCCAGTAGTATAGTGACAGGGGGCTTGGAGACCCAGTACTTC.

The CDR3 DNA reads as TGTGCCATCACCAGGGGACAGGGGGACGTGGGTGGCTACACCTTC. Translation gives CAITRGQGDVGGYTF. The chain is built from TRBV10-3 and TRBJ1-2, with 11 bases lining up with TRBD1. CDR1 is ENHRY, CDR2 SYGVKD, per germline. CDR3 length: 15 amino acids. Unmatched junction bases numbered 11, after V lost 7 bases and J lost 7 bases.

This clonotype was observed at least ten times. The genes are TRBV28 and TRBJ1-2; 9 positions match TRBD1. Germline assignment: CDR1 MDHEN and CDR2 SYDVKM. V was clipped by 5 bases and J by 1 base; unmatched bases: 8. The CDR3 runs 16 residues. CDR3 region: CASSRPWDRDNYGYTF. CDR3 nucleotide sequence: TGTGCCAGCAGTCGTCCTTGGGACAGGGATAACTATGGCTACACCTTC.

The chain is built from TRBV4-2 and TRBJ1-2; D is uncertain. Deletions cut 1 base from V and 4 bases from J, with 13 bases between. This CDR3 has 15 residues. Per the germline V gene, CDR1 is LGHNA and CDR2 is YNFKEQ. DNA for the CDR3: TGTGCCAGCAGCCAAGTTGGGGAGCTCGGCTATGGCTACACCTTC. Translating gives CASSQVGELGYGYTF.

This clonotype was detected only a few times. The junction does not match germline at one end; this may be a read error. The CDR3 sequence is CAIEGREKLLF. The CDR3 nucleotides are TGTGCCATCGAAGGCAGGGAAAAACTGCTTTTT. The rearrangement joins TRBV28 to TRBJ1-4, with D tentatively TRBD1 (5 bases). The CDR3 is made up of 11 amino acids. Germline CDR1 is MDHEN and CDR2 is SYDVKM.

The CDR3 here is CASSDQGRVGGNSPLHF. The CDR3 DNA is TGTGCCAGCAGTGATCAGGGCAGGGTGGGAGGGAATTCACCCCTCCACTTT. This chain uses TRBV25-1 with TRBJ1-6, with a weak D call TRBD1 (5 bases). Trimming shortened V by 3 bases and J by 7 bases, and 19 bases separated the two germline ends. Germline CDR1 and CDR2: MGHDK and SYGVNS. The CDR3 is made up of 17 amino acids.

This clonotype was counted at least ten times. The chain employs TRBV20-1 and TRBJ1-1, with D unclear. Germline loops: CDR1 DFQATT, CDR2 SNEGSKA (reference sequence). V lost 2 bases and J 4 bases, leaving 5 bases between the germline ends. The length of the CDR3 is 11 residues. CDR3 loop: CSARQVTEAFF. The CDR3 nucleotides read TGCAGTGCTAGACAGGTCACTGAAGCTTTCTTT.

This clonotype was observed many times. The V gene is TRBV20-1, the J gene TRBJ2-3; D is tentatively TRBD1 or TRBD2 (5 bases each). This CDR3 has 15 residues. CDR1 is DFQATT, CDR2 SNEGSKA, per germline (reference sequence). Trimming removed 2 bases at V and 5 bases at J, with 17 bases between. The CDR3 loop reads CSARRLGVAGDTQYF. In DNA form, the CDR3 reads TGCAGTGCTAGAAGGCTAGGGGTGGCGGGAGATACGCAGTATTTT.

This clonotype was recorded at least ten times. The rearrangement uses TRBV11-2 and TRBJ1-1; 7 bases are shared with TRBD1. CDR1 is SGHAT and CDR2 is FQNNGV in the germline V gene. The V and J ends lost 5 bases and 5 bases, in that order; junction bases with no gene match: 8. The CDR3 covers 14 residues. The chain's CDR3 is CASSTQGVGTEAFF. CDR3 nucleotides: TGTGCCAGCAGCACTCAGGGGGTCGGGACTGAAGCTTTCTTT.

Ten or more counts support this clonotype. This rearrangement joins TRBV12-3 or TRBV12-4 to TRBJ2-7, with 8 bases fitting TRBD2. The CDR3 loop spans 14 amino acids. The junction had 6 bases not matched to a gene; V was cut back by 3 bases and J by 5 bases. The CDR3 DNA sequence: TGTGCCAGCAGTTTTGCGGGGGGCAGGGACGAGCAGTACTTC. Translated: CASSFAGGRDEQYF.

This clonotype occurred a few times. This chain uses TRBV4-2 with TRBJ1-5; 7 positions agree with TRBD1. The CDR3 is made up of 15 amino acids. Germline V CDR1 and CDR2: LGHNA, YNFKEQ. Trimming cost V 3 bases and J 5 bases; bases outside gene matches: 7. The CDR3 region is CASSQLTGLHQPQHF. CDR3 DNA sequence: TGTGCCAGCAGCCAGTTGACAGGGCTGCATCAGCCCCAGCATTTT.

This clonotype was detected only a few times. This may stem from a read error, because a much larger clone lies one nucleotide away. This rearrangement joins TRBV11-2 to TRBJ2-1; the D gene is possibly TRBD1 (6 bases). The CDR3 covers 15 residues. Trimming shortened V by 4 bases and J by 6 bases, and 16 bases separated the two germline ends. Germline V gene sequence: CDR1 SGHAT, CDR2 FQNNGV. The CDR3 here is CASSYSGAPVNEQFF. CDR3 nucleotide sequence: TGTGCCAGCAGCTACTCAGGGGCTCCGGTCAATGAGCAGTTCTTC.

A word on this clonotype: With a much larger clone just one base away, this may be a read error. The chain combines TRBV11-2 with TRBJ2-1; D gene unclear. V dropped 7 bases and J dropped 6 bases, with 10 bases sitting between them. Germline assignment: CDR1 SGHAT and CDR2 FQNNGV. The CDR3 length is 12 residues. CDR3 amino acids: CASTLLSNEQFF. CDR3 bases: TGTGCCAGCACGCTCCTCTCCAATGAGCAGTTCTTC.

The rearrangement uses TRBV9 and TRBJ2-2, with D maybe TRBD1 (6 bases). The V end was cut by 4 bases, the J end by 1 base, with 11 bases between. Germline V gene sequence: CDR1 SGDLS, CDR2 YYNGEE. The CDR3 length is 15 residues. The CDR3 DNA is TGTGCCAGCAGCCAGGGGACCGTGAACACCGGGGAGCTGTTTTTT. Translating gives CASSQGTVNTGELFF.

This clonotype came up many times. CDR3 nucleotide sequence: TGTGCCAGCAGTTTAGCTCCCGCCATCGATGGCTACACCTTC. As protein: CASSLAPAIDGYTF. V is TRBV12-3 or TRBV12-4 and J is TRBJ1-2, with D uncertain. The CDR3 loop spans 14 amino acids. Trimming removed 0 bases from V and 6 bases from J, with 11 bases in between.

The chain employs TRBV6-1 and TRBJ1-6; 8 bases map to TRBD1. The V gene end was trimmed by 5 bases and the J gene end by 2 bases; junction bases not matched to a gene: 5. The V gene's germline CDR1 is MNHNS and CDR2 SASEGT. This CDR3 has 16 amino acids. The CDR3 DNA reads as TGTGCCAGCAGTCGGGCGGACAGGGCCTATAATTCACCCCTCCACTTT. Translating it yields CASSRADRAYNSPLHF.

At least ten counts were recorded for this clonotype. The chain carries TRBV20-1 and TRBJ2-3, with TRBD2 matching over 7 bases. The length of the CDR3 is 15 residues. The ends lost 0 bases at V and 1 base at J; junction bases unmatched: 4. Germline CDR1 reads DFQATT; CDR2 reads SNEGSKA (reference sequence). The chain's CDR3 is CSARDVAGGTDTQYF. The DNA for the CDR3 is TGCAGTGCTAGAGATGTCGCGGGGGGCACAGATACGCAGTATTTT.

The gene calls are TRBV29-1 and TRBJ1-2; 7 bases line up with TRBD1. This CDR3 comprises 13 residues. V shed 3 bases, J shed 2 bases, and the junction held 3 bases outside the gene matches. Germline CDR1 is SQVTM and CDR2 is ANQGSEA. The DNA for the CDR3 is TGCAGCGTTGAGGAGGGGGCCAACTATGGCTACACCTTC. This codes for CSVEEGANYGYTF.